This TCR beta chain was profiled in a study of T cells after posttransplantation cyclophosphamide. This table comes from immunoSEQ multiplex PCR, and its TCRdb copy is limited to in-frame clones, with some not included. Here the sample spans fewer than 30,000 clones, approximately 85% being singletons. The germline CDR1 and CDR2 sequences are MNHNS and SASEGT. CDR3 length: 15 residues. Trimming shortened V by 6 bases and J by 0 bases, and 12 bases separated the two germline ends. The clonotype originates from a woman in her fifties or sixties with a blood cancer, CMV-positive, and with a related stem cell donor. The genes are TRBV6-1 and TRBJ2-1, with D possibly TRBD1 on 6 matching bases. Sequences were obtained from PBMCs. The CDR3 nucleotides are TGTGCCAGCAGGGGGACAAAGAGCTCCTACAATGAGCAGTTCTTC. Protein product: CASRGTKSSYNEQFF.